Following are 10 T cell receptor beta chains from one sample sequenced in a study of cytomegalovirus exposure and HLA in healthy donors. In the PCR, 60 Vbeta and 13 Jbeta primers were used. Produced via immunoSEQ multiplex PCR; TCRdb's table is partial and in-frame only. The table includes over 150,000 clones, around 80% detected once. The sample was PBMCs. The receptor source for this set is a man younger than 45 in good health and CMV-seropositive.

This rearrangement joins TRBV11-2 to TRBJ2-5; D is possibly TRBD2 (6 bases). Germline V gene data show CDR1 as SGHAT and CDR2 as FQNNGV. V lost 0 bases, J lost 5 bases, and 19 bases lay in between. The CDR3 is 17 amino acids. The CDR3 here is CASSLDRRVVRGETQYF. The CDR3 DNA is TGTGCCAGCAGCTTAGATCGGCGCGTCGTCCGGGGGGAGACCCAGTACTTC. The full variable domain, with the rest looked up from reference TRBV11-2 and TRBJ2-5, is EAGVAQSPRYKIIEKRQSVAFWCNPISGHATLYWYQQILGQGPKLLIQFQNNGVVDDSQLPKDRFSAERLKGVDSTLKIQPAKLEDSAVYLCASSLDRRVVRGETQYFGPGTRLLVL.

The chain carries TRBV25-1 and TRBJ2-1; 10 positions match TRBD1. Germline V gene data show CDR1 as MGHDK and CDR2 as SYGVNS. This CDR3 region has 16 residues. The ends lost 3 bases at V and 4 bases at J; junction bases unmatched: 6. CDR3 sequence reads: CASSDLGTGAYNEQFF. In DNA form, the CDR3 reads TGTGCCAGCAGTGATCTGGGGACAGGGGCGTACAATGAGCAGTTCTTC. The whole variable domain, filled in from reference TRBV25-1 and TRBJ2-1, reads EADIYQTPRYLVIGTGKKITLECSQTMGHDKMYWYQQDPGMELHLIHYSYGVNSTEKGDLSSESTVSRIRTEHFPLTLESARPSHTSQYLCASSDLGTGAYNEQFFGPGTRLTVL.

The chain uses TRBV5-1 and TRBJ1-1; 9 positions match TRBD1. V dropped 4 bases and J dropped 1; count of bases not matched to a gene: 8. The CDR3 consists of 16 residues. The germline CDR1 and CDR2 sequences are SGHRS and YFSETQ. CDR3 loop: CASSTTGGVTNTEAFF. CDR3 coding DNA: TGCGCCAGCAGCACGACAGGGGGTGTAACGAACACTGAAGCTTTCTTT.

The chain has TRBV9 and TRBJ2-5; the match to TRBD2 covers 10 bases. CDR1 SGDLS and CDR2 YYNGEE come from the germline V gene. The CDR3 spans 17 residues. V lost 3 bases to trimming and J lost 5 bases; unmatched junction nucleotides: 13. The CDR3 nucleotides read TGTGCCAGCAGCGCCGGCCCCAGGACTAGCGGAGGTGAGACCCAGTACTTC. As protein: CASSAGPRTSGGETQYF.

The chain links TRBV4-2 to TRBJ1-1; D uncertain. Trimming left V 4 bases short and J 8 bases short, with 17 bases between. CDR1 and CDR2 (germline): LGHNA, YNFKEQ. This CDR3 region has 14 residues. CDR3 protein: CASSLGREVAEAFF. The CDR3 DNA sequence: TGTGCCAGCAGCCTAGGACGGGAGGTTGCAGAAGCTTTCTTT.

This chain connects TRBV19 to TRBJ2-4; D perhaps matches TRBD1 (5 bases). Between the trimmed V and J ends, which lost 5 bases and 1 base, there was a span of 12 bases. From germline, CDR1 is LNHDA and CDR2 SQIVND (reference sequence). CDR3 length: 15 residues. The CDR3 DNA reads TGTGCCAGTAGTGGCACAGGCTGGGCCAAAAACATTCAGTACTTC. Translated, it gives CASSGTGWAKNIQYF.

The rearrangement links TRBV10-3 to TRBJ1-3; 7 positions agree with TRBD1. From germline, CDR1 is ENHRY and CDR2 SYGVKD. The CDR3 spans 14 residues. V shed 3 bases, J shed 16 bases, and the junction held 15 bases outside the gene matches. DNA for the CDR3: TGTGCCATCAGTGACCCCGATAGACTCGGGACAGCTTATTTT. It translates to CAISDPDRLGTAYF.

Concerning this clone itself: The same CDR3 can be traced to other DNA sequences in this sample. The rearrangement uses TRBV11-3 and TRBJ2-7, with D tentatively TRBD1 (5 bases). Germline loops: CDR1 SGHNT, CDR2 YENEEA. This CDR3 spans 12 amino acids. V lost 4 bases and J 4 bases, leaving 8 bases between the germline ends. DNA of the CDR3: TGTGCCAGCAGCTCGTCAGGGTACGAGCAGTACTTC. Amino acids: CASSSSGYEQYF.

CDR3 loop: CASSLAGTGKTGELFF. The CDR3 bases are TGTGCCAGCAGTTTAGCGGGGACAGGGAAAACCGGGGAGCTGTTTTTT. The chain carries TRBV28 and TRBJ2-2; 9 nucleotides line up with TRBD1. The ends lost 2 bases at V and 5 bases at J; junction bases unmatched: 6. The CDR3 sequence is 16 residues long. Germline V lookup: CDR1 MDHEN, CDR2 SYDVKM.

This clone was picked up a small number of times. The gene calls are TRBV9 and TRBJ2-7; 8 nucleotides match TRBD1. The ends lost 3 bases at V and 4 bases at J; junction bases unmatched: 9. Germline CDR1 SGDLS, CDR2 YYNGEE. The CDR3 has 15 amino acids. This CDR3 is CASSEGQGQGYEQYF. CDR3 nucleotide sequence: TGTGCCAGCAGCGAAGGACAGGGACAAGGTTACGAGCAGTACTTC.